The sequence of this T cell receptor (beta chain) was determined in a study of cytomegalovirus exposure and HLA in healthy donors. Study findings and constraints: Apart from CMV serostatus, no immune exposure information was available. The study put some 150 TCR beta chains on its list as cytomegalovirus-associated. Three of the chains that were CMV-associated were confirmed in vitro to be specific for CMV antigens.

Amplification used 60 Vbeta primers and 13 Jbeta primers. This table comes from immunoSEQ multiplex PCR, and its TCRdb copy is limited to in-frame clones, with some not included. In the table there are 150,000 to 200,000 clones, approximately 71% of which are singletons. The CDR3 length is 14 residues. Trimming removed 6 bases from V and 8 bases from J; junction bases left unmatched: 10. CDR1 is MNHEY and CDR2 is SMNVEV in the germline V gene (reference sequence). As regards this clone: The antigen remains undetermined.

The clonotype comes from a girl aged 10-17 years in good health and CMV-seronegative. The sequenced sample consisted of PBMCs. The genes are TRBV27 and TRBJ2-1; TRBD1 matches 7 bases. CDR3 coding DNA: TGTGCCAGCAGCATAGTACAGGGGTCCCATGAGCAGTTCTTC. Amino acids: CASSIVQGSHEQFF.